Listed below are T cell receptor beta chains from one sample, sequenced in a study of blood T cell repertoires in COVID-19. The repertoire was sequenced with immunoSEQ multiplex PCR; TCRdb's copy has only in-frame clones and lacks some. The repertoire holds 100,000 or so clones, with roughly nine tenths as singletons. The sequenced material came from peripheral blood. Receptors were obtained from a woman in her fifties or sixties with COVID-19, enrolled during active disease. CDR3s include the opening cysteine and the closing phenylalanine or tryptophan. A D gene is named only where the DNA matches it firmly. Size values are once, few and many counts, or a class for expanded clones, and some rows have none.

d_call | j_call | clone_size | v_call | cdr3_aa | cdr3_nt
TRBD1 | TRBJ1-6 | NA | TRBV2 | CASSRGQGLGSPLHF | TGTGCCAGCAGCAGAGGACAGGGGTTGGGTTCACCCCTCCACTTT
NA | TRBJ2-5 | NA | TRBV5-1 | CASSLGGNQETQYF | TGCGCCAGCAGCTTGGGAGGGAACCAAGAGACCCAGTACTTC
TRBD1 | TRBJ2-7 | NA | TRBV15 | CATSRGTGPYEQYF | TGTGCCACCAGCAGAGGGACAGGGCCCTACGAGCAGTACTTC
TRBD1 | TRBJ1-2 | NA | TRBV2 | CATPSGGNGYTF | TGTGCCACCCCATCAGGGGGCAATGGCTACACCTTC
TRBD1 | TRBJ2-3 | NA | TRBV30 | CAWSQGGGTDTQYF | TGTGCCTGGAGCCAAGGGGGCGGCACAGATACGCAGTATTTT
TRBD1 | TRBJ2-7 | NA | TRBV6-1 | CASSELGQRNYEQYF | TGTGCCAGCAGTGAGTTGGGACAGCGAAACTACGAGCAGTACTTC
TRBD1 | TRBJ1-5 | few | TRBV5-1 | CASSSHGQGEDQPQHF | TGCGCCAGCAGCAGTCATGGGCAGGGGGAGGATCAGCCCCAGCATTTT
NA | TRBJ1-6 | few | TRBV4-3 | CASSQESRRGSSYNSPLHF | TGCGCCAGCAGCCAAGAAAGCCGGCGGGGGAGCTCCTATAATTCACCCCTCCACTTT
NA | TRBJ1-6 | NA | TRBV2 | CASTSQLGPNSPLHF | TGTGCCAGCACGTCCCAACTGGGGCCAAATTCACCCCTCCACTTT
TRBD1 | TRBJ1-5 | NA | TRBV7-8 | CASSSGTGLEGGNQPQHF | TGTGCCAGCAGCTCCGGGACAGGGCTCGAAGGTGGCAATCAGCCCCAGCATTTT
NA | TRBJ1-3 | NA | TRBV3-1/TRBV3-2 | CASSHQGPSGNTIYF | TGTGCCAGCAGCCACCAGGGTCCCTCTGGAAACACCATATATTTT
NA | TRBJ2-3 | NA | TRBV5-1 | CASSLGAPDTQYF | TGCGCCAGCAGCTTGGGGGCCCCAGATACGCAGTATTTT
NA | TRBJ1-1 | NA | TRBV3-1/TRBV3-2 | CASSQGAVGEAFF | TGTGCCAGCAGCCAAGGGGCTGTGGGCGAAGCTTTCTTT
NA | TRBJ1-1 | NA | TRBV2 | CASSEPGNTEAFF | TGTGCCAGCAGTGAACCGGGAAACACTGAAGCTTTCTTT
NA | TRBJ1-1 | NA | TRBV7-2 | CASSLDSYEAFF | TGTGCCAGCAGCTTAGACAGCTATGAAGCTTTCTTT
NA | TRBJ2-3 | NA | TRBV7-9 | CASSSRTSHSTDTQYF | TGTGCCAGCAGCTCCCGGACATCCCACAGCACAGATACGCAGTATTTT
NA | TRBJ2-1 | NA | TRBV3-1/TRBV3-2 | CASSQGSPNEQFF | TGTGCCAGCAGCCAAGGAAGCCCCAATGAGCAGTTCTTC
NA | TRBJ1-5 | NA | TRBV30 | CAWSRGPGQPQHF | TGTGCCTGGAGTCGGGGTCCGGGGCAGCCCCAGCATTTT
NA | TRBJ2-7 | NA | TRBV5-1 | CASSLAGSSYEQYF | TGCGCCAGCAGCTTGGCCGGTAGCAGCTACGAGCAGTACTTC
NA | TRBJ1-2 | NA | TRBV27 | CASHGGGQNYGYTF | TGTGCCAGCCATGGTGGGGGCCAAAACTATGGCTACACCTTC
NA | TRBJ2-3 | NA | TRBV2 | CASSYNTDTQYF | TGTGCCAGCAGTTACAACACAGATACGCAGTATTTT
NA | TRBJ1-1 | NA | TRBV27 | CASSLVGGTEAFF | TGTGCCAGCAGTTTAGTGGGAGGTACTGAAGCTTTCTTT
NA | TRBJ2-5 | NA | TRBV7-4 | CASSLVWRRIGETQYF | TGTGCCAGCAGCTTAGTGTGGCGGCGGATTGGAGAGACCCAGTACTTC
NA | TRBJ1-2 | once | TRBV29-1 | CSVEGGTNYGYTF | TGCAGCGTTGAGGGGGGGACTAACTATGGCTACACCTTC
TRBD1 | TRBJ1-4 | NA | TRBV4-1 | CASSLRDSLNEKLFF | TGCGCCAGCAGCCTCCGGGACAGCCTTAATGAAAAACTGTTTTTT
NA | TRBJ2-2 | NA | TRBV4-1 | CASSQGWGRIGELFF | TGCGCCAGCAGCCAAGGATGGGGGCGGATCGGGGAGCTGTTTTTT
TRBD1 | TRBJ1-1 | once | TRBV19 | CASSTVPGQGPTEAFF | TGTGCCAGTAGTACGGTCCCGGGACAGGGTCCCACTGAAGCTTTCTTT
NA | TRBJ1-5 | NA | TRBV30 | CAWSVSADSSNQPQHF | TGTGCCTGGAGTGTATCCGCTGACAGTAGCAATCAGCCCCAGCATTTT
TRBD1 | TRBJ2-2 | once | TRBV27 | CASSFRGQGEITGELFF | TGTGCCAGCAGTTTTAGGGGCCAGGGGGAAATCACCGGGGAGCTGTTTTTT
TRBD2 | TRBJ2-5 | NA | TRBV7-6 | CASSPREVAGEQTQYF | TGTGCCAGCAGCCCCCGGGAAGTAGCGGGGGAACAGACCCAGTACTTC
NA | TRBJ2-7 | NA | TRBV5-3 | CARSLSGSLSSYEQYF | TGTGCCAGAAGTTTGTCAGGATCTTTGAGCTCCTACGAGCAGTACTTC
NA | TRBJ2-1 | NA | TRBV25-1 | CASSDPLYNEQFF | TGTGCCAGCAGTGATCCCCTCTACAATGAGCAGTTCTTC
NA | TRBJ1-2 | NA | TRBV24-1 | CATSDFSGNYGYTF | TGTGCCACCAGTGATTTCTCAGGAAACTATGGCTACACCTTC
NA | TRBJ2-1 | NA | TRBV3-1/TRBV3-2 | CASSANREYNEQFF | TGTGCCAGCAGCGCTAACAGGGAGTACAATGAGCAGTTCTTC
NA | TRBJ1-6 | NA | TRBV28 | CASGREGYNSPLHF | TGTGCCAGCGGCAGGGAAGGGTATAATTCACCCCTCCACTTT
NA | TRBJ1-5 | NA | TRBV4-3 | CASSQDVPGDQPQHF | TGCGCCAGCAGCCAAGATGTGCCAGGGGATCAGCCCCAGCATTTT
NA | TRBJ2-5 | once | TRBV9 | CASSVADQETQYF | TGTGCCAGCAGCGTAGCCGACCAAGAGACCCAGTACTTC
NA | TRBJ1-2 | NA | TRBV5-6 | CASSPGANYGYTF | TGTGCCAGCAGCCCAGGGGCTAACTATGGCTACACCTTC
NA | TRBJ2-5 | NA | TRBV11-2 | CASSLDKETQYF | TGTGCCAGCAGCTTAGATAAAGAGACCCAGTACTTC
NA | TRBJ2-7 | NA | TRBV11-2 | CASSFILGGRGEQYF | TGTGCCAGCAGCTTTATATTAGGGGGTCGGGGTGAGCAGTACTTC
NA | TRBJ1-1 | NA | TRBV11-2 | CASSLATLLTVFTEAFF | TGTGCCAGCAGCTTAGCCACCCTATTAACAGTTTTCACTGAAGCTTTCTTT
TRBD2 | TRBJ2-3 | NA | TRBV9 | CASSVGTSADTQYF | TGTGCCAGCAGCGTAGGTACTAGCGCAGATACGCAGTATTTT
NA | TRBJ1-5 | NA | TRBV5-8 | CASSLVGGYQPQHF | TGTGCCAGCAGCTTGGTGGGAGGATACCAGCCCCAGCATTTT
TRBD1 | TRBJ2-7 | NA | TRBV30 | CAWSGQGAGGEQYF | TGTGCCTGGAGCGGACAGGGGGCCGGTGGCGAGCAGTACTTC
NA | TRBJ2-2 | once | TRBV5-1 | CASSLNSNTGELFF | TGCGCCAGCAGCTTGAACAGCAACACCGGGGAGCTGTTTTTT
TRBD2 | TRBJ2-1 | NA | TRBV19 | CASSIDSSGGAREQFF | TGTGCCAGTAGTATAGACTCTAGCGGGGGGGCACGTGAGCAGTTCTTC
NA | TRBJ1-6 | once | TRBV5-4 | CASSLQGNLYSPLHF | TGTGCCAGCAGCTTGCAGGGGAATTTATATTCACCCCTCCACTTT
TRBD1 | TRBJ1-2 | NA | TRBV27 | CASSLSPDRGYGYTF | TGTGCCAGCAGTTTATCCCCGGACAGGGGTTATGGCTACACCTTC
TRBD1 | TRBJ2-2 | NA | TRBV5-1 | CASSSQGIGTGELFF | TGCGCCAGCAGCTCACAGGGGATCGGTACCGGGGAGCTGTTTTTT
NA | TRBJ1-3 | NA | TRBV11-2 | CASRMLSGNTIYF | TGTGCCAGCAGGATGCTATCTGGAAACACCATATATTTT
TRBD2 | TRBJ2-3 | NA | TRBV24-1 | CATSDLLTSGDILTDTQYF | TGTGCCACCAGTGATTTGCTAACTAGCGGGGATATTCTCACAGATACGCAGTATTTT